Shown below are 18 T cell receptor beta chains from a single sample sequenced in a study of blood T cell repertoires in COVID-19. Assay: immunoSEQ multiplex PCR; the TCRdb copy retains only in-frame clones and omits some. The table includes about 250,000 clones, around 88% detected once. The sample consisted of peripheral blood. Every receptor here comes from a woman of 80 years or more with COVID-19, enrolled during active disease.

V is TRBV14 and J is TRBJ1-1; no firm D call. CDR1 and CDR2 (germline): SGHDN, FVKESK. Trimming left V 3 bases short and J 4 bases short, with 15 bases between. The CDR3 has 15 amino acids. The CDR3 DNA sequence: TGTGCCAGCAGCCAGGGGAGGGTTCGGGTCACTGAAGCTTTCTTT. Its translation is CASSQGRVRVTEAFF.

CDR3 sequence reads: CATYEDRTNYGYTF. In nucleotides, the CDR3 is TGCGCCACATATGAGGACAGAACCAACTATGGCTACACCTTC. V and J are TRBV10-1 and TRBJ1-2; perhaps TRBD1 as D (6 bases). The CDR3 is 14 amino acids. In germline, CDR1 is WNHNN, CDR2 SYGVQD (reference sequence). V dropped 10 bases and J dropped 2 bases, with 17 bases sitting between them.

The chain combines TRBV19 with TRBJ2-6; no firm D call. Trimming removed 1 base from V and 2 bases from J, with 6 bases in between. Germline lookup yields CDR1 LNHDA and CDR2 SQIVND (reference sequence). The CDR3 has 15 amino acids. The CDR3 here is CASSIGGTGANVLTF. The CDR3 bases are TGTGCCAGTAGTATAGGAGGAACTGGGGCCAACGTCCTGACTTTC.

The chain links TRBV6-6 to TRBJ2-4; 12 bases line up with TRBD2. J gave up 7 bases and V 6 bases, and 7 bases lay outside the gene matches. The length of the CDR3 is 15 residues. The germline V gene has CDR1 MNHNY and CDR2 SVGAGI (reference sequence). CDR3 bases: TGTGCCAGCAGGCCTAGCGGGGGGGCTCAGAACATTCAGTACTTC. This gives the protein CASRPSGGAQNIQYF.

This rearrangement joins TRBV5-4 to TRBJ2-7; perhaps TRBD1 as D (5 bases). In germline, CDR1 is SGHNT, CDR2 YYREEE (reference sequence). Trimming took off 4 bases at V and 6 bases at J, with 14 bases between the two ends. The CDR3 totals 13 residues. The CDR3 is CASSGDPQGEQYF. The CDR3 DNA sequence: TGTGCCAGCAGCGGAGACCCCCAGGGCGAGCAGTACTTC.

As concerns this clone: Other DNA sequences of this sample code for an identical CDR3. The chain has TRBV5-1 and TRBJ1-5, with unresolved D. Trimming took 0 bases from V and 0 from J, leaving 7 bases between them. Germline assignment: CDR1 SGHRS and CDR2 YFSETQ. The length of the CDR3 is 15 residues. The CDR3 region has the DNA TGCGCCAGCAGCTTGGAGGGAGTTAGCAATCAGCCCCAGCATTTT. Amino acid sequence: CASSLEGVSNQPQHF.

This rearrangement joins TRBV19 to TRBJ1-5, with 7 bases identical to TRBD1. The V gene's germline CDR1 is LNHDA and CDR2 SQIVND (reference sequence). The V segment lost 7 bases and the J segment 2 bases; nucleotides outside the gene matches: 5. There are 14 residues in the CDR3. The CDR3 here is CASNRRGGNQPQHF. CDR3 DNA sequence: TGTGCCAGTAATCGCAGGGGGGGCAATCAGCCCCAGCATTTT. Filled out from reference TRBV19 and TRBJ1-5, the complete variable domain reads DGGITQSPKYLFRKEGQNVTLSCEQNLNHDAMYWYRQDPGQGLRLIYYSQIVNDFQKGDIAEGYSVSREKKESFPLTVTSAQKNPTAFYLCASNRRGGNQPQHFGDGTRLSIL.

This clone was seen once. This chain joins TRBV7-2 and TRBJ1-5; tentatively, D is TRBD1 (6 bases). Between the trimmed V and J ends, which lost 4 bases and 1 base, there was a span of 11 bases. The CDR3 extends over 15 amino acids. The V gene's germline CDR1 is SGHTA and CDR2 FQGNSA. The CDR3 sequence is CASSSKGGSNQPQHF. In DNA, the CDR3 is TGTGCCAGCAGCTCAAAGGGGGGGAGCAATCAGCCCCAGCATTTT.

The chain links TRBV7-9 to TRBJ2-6; 7 nucleotides line up with TRBD1. The CDR3 has 15 residues. Trimming removed 5 bases from V and 2 bases from J; junction bases left unmatched: 3. Looked up from germline, CDR1 is SEHNR and CDR2 is FQNEAQ (reference sequence). CDR3 amino acids: CASSADRAGANVLTF. The CDR3 DNA reads TGTGCCAGCAGCGCCGACAGGGCTGGGGCCAACGTCCTGACTTTC.

The chain recombines TRBV5-1 with TRBJ1-1; D gene unclear. The CDR3 length is 14 residues. Trimming stripped 4 bases from V and 5 bases from J, with 15 bases between. Germline V gives CDR1 SGHRS, CDR2 YFSETQ. CDR3 in DNA: TGCGCCAGCAGCCTGGAATCGGTTACGACTGAAGCTTTCTTT. Translated: CASSLESVTTEAFF.

The chain has TRBV18 and TRBJ1-1, with TRBD1 as a possible D gene (6 bases). Trimming stripped 0 bases from V and 5 bases from J, with 13 bases between. The germline gives CDR1 KGHSH, CDR2 LQKENI. The CDR3 runs 15 residues. The CDR3 coding sequence is TGTGCCAGCTCACCACCGAATGGCAGGGGAACTGAAGCTTTCTTT. This gives the protein CASSPPNGRGTEAFF.

The rearrangement links TRBV4-2 to TRBJ1-3, with D uncertain. Germline assignment: CDR1 LGHNA and CDR2 YNFKEQ. This CDR3 contains 12 residues. Trimming cost V 1 base and J 7 bases, with 5 bases left between them. Here the CDR3 reads CASSQVENTIYF. CDR3 coding DNA: TGTGCCAGCAGCCAAGTGGAGAACACCATATATTTT.

This sequence joins TRBV2 and TRBJ1-5, with D unclear. The CDR3 is made up of 14 amino acids. Trimming cost V 1 base and J 3 bases, with 7 bases left between them. Germline values: CDR1 SNHLY, CDR2 FYNNEI. The CDR3 region is CASSEDKPNQPQHF. DNA for the CDR3: TGTGCCAGCAGTGAAGACAAACCCAATCAGCCCCAGCATTTT.

The chain carries TRBV5-1 and TRBJ1-5; 7 nucleotides line up with TRBD1. V was pared by 3 bases and J by 3 bases, with 3 bases of the junction left unmatched. Germline values: CDR1 SGHRS, CDR2 YFSETQ. The CDR3 totals 14 residues. In nucleotides, the CDR3 is TGCGCCAGCAGCTGGACAGGCCCCAATCAGCCCCAGCATTTT. Protein product: CASSWTGPNQPQHF. The full variable domain, rest sourced from reference TRBV5-1 and TRBJ1-5, is KAGVTQTPRYLIKTRGQQVTLSCSPISGHRSVSWYQQTPGQGLQFLFEYFSETQRNKGNFPGRFSGRQFSNSRSEMNVSTLELGDSALYLCASSWTGPNQPQHFGDGTRLSIL.

V is TRBV15 and J is TRBJ1-1, with D unresolved. V lost 1 base and J lost 4, with 19 bases in between. The germline gives CDR1 LNHNV, CDR2 YYDKDF (reference sequence). CDR3 length: 17 amino acids. The CDR3 DNA reads as TGTGCCACCAGCAGAGTTAGAGGGAGGTCCTTGGGCACTGAAGCTTTCTTT. Translating it yields CATSRVRGRSLGTEAFF.

CDR3 sequence: CASSQPGGKGNEKLFF. Here the CDR3 DNA reads TGTGCCAGCAGTCAGCCAGGGGGGAAAGGGAATGAAAAACTGTTTTTT. V gene TRBV28 combines with J gene TRBJ1-4; TRBD1 matches at 7 bases. Germline V lookup: CDR1 MDHEN, CDR2 SYDVKM. The CDR3 is 16 amino acids. The V and J ends lost 5 bases and 5 bases, in that order; junction bases with no gene match: 11.

Worth noting for this clone: No conserved phenylalanine or tryptophan is present at the end of the CDR3, so a read error is the likely explanation. Because the CDR3's place on the DNA is in doubt, the DNA is left out and the CDR3 is given as listed by TCRdb. The V gene is TRBV6-5, the J gene TRBJ1-1; the DNA was not used to check the table's D call, TRBD1. 13 amino acids form the CDR3, both terminal residues included. Germline values: CDR1 MNHEY, CDR2 SVGAGI. The CDR3 spells CASSPQGAARLRV.

This clone was counted a few times. The rearrangement links TRBV6-1 to TRBJ2-1; 8 bases are a match to TRBD1. This CDR3 is 17 amino acids long. The J segment lost 0 bases and the V segment lost 3 bases, leaving 7 bases of the junction unmatched. CDR1 is MNHNS and CDR2 is SASEGT in the germline V gene. In DNA, the CDR3 is TGTGCCAGCAGTGACATCGACAGGGGCTACTCCTACAATGAGCAGTTCTTC. Amino acids: CASSDIDRGYSYNEQFF.